This T cell receptor (beta chain) was captured in a study of Tregs in tolerant kidney transplant recipients. At the level of the study: CD4+CD25+CD127- cells came from approximately 3-day belatacept mixed lymphocyte reactions, some with roughly five-day graft donor restimulation. Study observations and caveats: No direct test of biological reproducibility was done here.

The data were produced by immunoSEQ multiplex PCR, yet TCRdb's version contains in-frame clones alone and is incomplete. The table records 15,000 to 20,000 clones, approximately 57% of them present only once. About this clone: Its antigen is not identified.

The V and J ends lost 9 bases and 4 bases respectively, with 10 bases between them. From germline, CDR1 is MNHNY and CDR2 SVGAGI (reference sequence). CDR3 length equals 13 residues. The sequence was collected from a human donor in good health. Specimen: Tregs from blood cultured with allogeneic cells. V gene TRBV6-6 combines with J gene TRBJ1-6; D gene uncertain. CDR3 coding DNA: TGTGCCAGTCACCGGGGATATAATTCACCCCTCCACTTT. Translation gives CASHRGYNSPLHF.